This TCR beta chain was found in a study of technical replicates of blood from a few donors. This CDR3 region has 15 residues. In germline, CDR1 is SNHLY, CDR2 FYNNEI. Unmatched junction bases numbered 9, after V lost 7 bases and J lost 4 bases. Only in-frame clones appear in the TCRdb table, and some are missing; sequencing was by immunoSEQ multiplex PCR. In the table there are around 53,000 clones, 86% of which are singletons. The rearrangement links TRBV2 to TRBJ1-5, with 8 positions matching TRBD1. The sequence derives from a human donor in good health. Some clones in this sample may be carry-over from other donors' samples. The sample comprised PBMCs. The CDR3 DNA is TGTGCCAGCACCAGACAGGGGCCTACAAATCAGCCCCAGCATTTT. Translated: CASTRQGPTNQPQHF.